These T cell receptor beta chains were read from a single sample in a study of cytomegalovirus exposure and HLA in healthy donors. Generated by immunoSEQ multiplex PCR, the TCRdb table keeps only in-frame clones and is missing some. Listed are tens of thousands of clones; approximately 10% falls within the top ten. The material sequenced was PBMCs. Receptors originate from a woman in her forties or fifties in good health and CMV-seropositive. Both conserved end residues are part of each CDR3. Fields, in order: D gene, V gene, J gene, CDR3 length, CDR3 DNA, CDR3 protein. D genes are given only for firm matches.

-,TRBV9,TRBJ1-1,12,TGTGCCAGCAGCAGCAATTGGGAGGGAGCTTTCTTT,CASSSNWEGAFF
TRBD1,TRBV28,TRBJ2-7,15,TGTGCCAGCAGCCCGACCGGGACAGGGGGGTACGAGCAGTACTTC,CASSPTGTGGYEQYF
-,TRBV4-2,TRBJ2-5,17,TGTGCCAGCAGCCAAAAGGATAGAGGGAGCCGACGGGAGACCCAGTACTTC,CASSQKDRGSRRETQYF
-,TRBV7-2,TRBJ1-5,15,TGTGCCAGCAGTCCAGGGGATACGGCCAATCAGCCCCAGCATTTT,CASSPGDTANQPQHF
-,TRBV13,TRBJ1-1,18,TGTGCCAACAGGCAGGGAGGAGGATGGTTCCCTCAGAACACTGAAGCTTTCTTT,CANRQGGGWFPQNTEAFF
-,TRBV5-6,TRBJ1-1,13,TGTGCCAGCAGCTCGGAGTTGACGGTCGAAGCTTTCTTT,CASSSELTVEAFF
-,TRBV7-6,TRBJ1-1,15,TGTGCCAGCAGCTTAGAGGGGGGGGCAGCGCCTGAAGCTTTCTTT,CASSLEGGAAPEAFF
-,TRBV29-1,TRBJ1-2,12,TGCAGCGTTGAACTGAAGATCGAGGGCTACACCTTC,CSVELKIEGYTF
TRBD1,TRBV5-8,TRBJ2-5,14,TGTGCCAGCAATCCGGGACAGGGGCGGCAGACCCAGTACTTC,CASNPGQGRQTQYF
-,TRBV6-5,TRBJ2-2,16,TGTGCCAGCAGTTACGCCCCAGGGATTCTCACCGGGGAGCTGTTTTTT,CASSYAPGILTGELFF
TRBD2,TRBV19,TRBJ2-1,16,TGTGCCAGTAGTTCCTGGACTAGCGGGACGGACAATGAGCAGTTCTTC,CASSSWTSGTDNEQFF
-,TRBV2,TRBJ2-7,13,TGTGCCAGCAAAGAGGGAAGCTCCTACGAGCAGTACTTC,CASKEGSSYEQYF
TRBD1,TRBV28,TRBJ2-7,15,TGTGCCAGCAGTTCCGGACAGGGGGGGAAGTACGAGCAGTACTTC,CASSSGQGGKYEQYF
TRBD1,TRBV14,TRBJ1-2,16,TGTGCCAGCAGCCAAGAAGGAGGGGGCAGGGTTTTCGGCTACACCTTC,CASSQEGGGRVFGYTF
-,TRBV19,TRBJ2-6,16,TGTGCCACCCGGGACAATATAGGCTCTGGGGCCAACGTCCTGACTTTC,CATRDNIGSGANVLTF
-,TRBV19,TRBJ1-5,14,TGTGCCAGTAGTATCCGGGGGAGCAATCAGCCCCAGCATTTT,CASSIRGSNQPQHF
-,TRBV11-2,TRBJ2-7,15,TGTGCCAGCAGCTTATGGGGGGAGAATACCTACGAGCAGTACTTC,CASSLWGENTYEQYF
-,TRBV9,TRBJ1-5,14,TGTGCCAGCAGCGTAGAACAGGGAAGTCAGCCCCAGCATTTT,CASSVEQGSQPQHF
TRBD1,TRBV19,TRBJ2-3,12,TGTGCCAGTAGAGGACAGGTGGATACGCAGTATTTT,CASRGQVDTQYF
TRBD1,TRBV30,TRBJ1-4,14,TGTGCCTGGCAACAGGGGGCGATTAATGAAAAACTGTTTTTT,CAWQQGAINEKLFF
TRBD1,TRBV5-5,TRBJ1-2,17,TGTGCCAGCAGCTTGGTCGGGACAGGGGGCACTAACTATGGCTACACCTTC,CASSLVGTGGTNYGYTF
-,TRBV4-1,TRBJ1-1,13,TGCGCCAGCAGCCAAGATCGGAGCTCTAAAGCTTTCTTT,CASSQDRSSKAFF
-,TRBV6-1,TRBJ1-5,15,TGTGCCAGCAGGGCCGGGTGGGGGGTTCGTCAGCCCCAGCATTTT,CASRAGWGVRQPQHF
TRBD1,TRBV28,TRBJ2-7,14,TGTGCCAGCAGCTCCAGGACAGGCTCCTACGAGCAGTACTTC,CASSSRTGSYEQYF
TRBD1,TRBV6-1,TRBJ1-1,13,TGTGCCAGCAGCTGGGACAGCAACACTGAAGCTTTCTTT,CASSWDSNTEAFF
TRBD1,TRBV19,TRBJ1-5,13,TGTGCCAGTAGTTTCCGGGACAGGGATCCCCAGCATTTT,CASSFRDRDPQHF
TRBD2,TRBV5-6,TRBJ2-7,17,TGTGCCAGCAAAGGGACTAGCGGGGGTTCGTCAGTCTACGAGCAGTACTTC,CASKGTSGGSSVYEQYF
-,TRBV10-3,TRBJ1-1,16,TGTGCCATCAGGACCGGGACCGGGGGATTGAACACTGAAGCTTTCTTT,CAIRTGTGGLNTEAFF
-,TRBV29-1,TRBJ1-5,13,TGCAGCGTTGAAGATGGAGGAGATCAGCCCCAGCATTTT,CSVEDGGDQPQHF
-,TRBV30,TRBJ1-5,13,TGTGCCTGGAGTAAACAGGGTGGTCAGCCCCAGCATTTT,CAWSKQGGQPQHF
TRBD2,TRBV7-2,TRBJ2-7,17,TGTGCCAGCAGCTTAGCCGGGACTAGCGGGGGCTCCTACGAGCAGTACTTC,CASSLAGTSGGSYEQYF
-,TRBV5-1,TRBJ1-4,15,TGCGCCAGCAGCGGCGGCCCTGCAACTAATGAAAAACTGTTTTTT,CASSGGPATNEKLFF
TRBD1,TRBV5-6,TRBJ1-2,14,TGTGCCAGCAGCCCGGGACAGGGTGGCTATGGCTACACCTTC,CASSPGQGGYGYTF
TRBD1,TRBV5-1,TRBJ2-7,17,TGCGCCAGCAGGCTTGGTGGGACAGGCCTTTTCTCCTACGAGCAGTACTTC,CASRLGGTGLFSYEQYF
TRBD2,TRBV11-2,TRBJ2-3,17,TGTGCCAGCAGCTTCGGACTAGCGGGAGTCAGTACAGATACGCAGTATTTT,CASSFGLAGVSTDTQYF
-,TRBV27,TRBJ2-5,16,TGTGCCAGCAGTTTATCGTACGGACTTATAAGTGAGACCCAGTACTTC,CASSLSYGLISETQYF
TRBD2,TRBV6-1,TRBJ2-2,16,TGTGCCAGCAGTGGTTTGACTAGCGGGAGGGGCGGGGAGCTGTTTTTT,CASSGLTSGRGGELFF
TRBD1,TRBV5-5,TRBJ1-2,13,TGTGCCAGCAGTAGGGACAGGGTAGGCGGCTACACCTTC,CASSRDRVGGYTF
-,TRBV10-3,TRBJ1-2,13,TGTGCCATCGGGAGGGAAATAGGGTATGGCTACACCTTC,CAIGREIGYGYTF